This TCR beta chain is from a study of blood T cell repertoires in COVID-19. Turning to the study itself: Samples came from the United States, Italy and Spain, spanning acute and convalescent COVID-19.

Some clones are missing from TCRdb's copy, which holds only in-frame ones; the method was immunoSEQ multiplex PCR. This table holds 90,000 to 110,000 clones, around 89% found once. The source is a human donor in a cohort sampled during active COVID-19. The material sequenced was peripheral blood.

The CDR3 here is CASSAQGADTQYF. DNA for the CDR3: TGTGCCAGCAGCGCACAGGGGGCAGATACGCAGTATTTT. The gene calls are TRBV5-4 and TRBJ2-3; 8 bases map to TRBD1. V shed 4 bases, J shed 4 bases, and the junction held 2 bases outside the gene matches. The CDR3 contains 13 residues. From germline, CDR1 is SGHNT and CDR2 YYREEE (reference sequence).